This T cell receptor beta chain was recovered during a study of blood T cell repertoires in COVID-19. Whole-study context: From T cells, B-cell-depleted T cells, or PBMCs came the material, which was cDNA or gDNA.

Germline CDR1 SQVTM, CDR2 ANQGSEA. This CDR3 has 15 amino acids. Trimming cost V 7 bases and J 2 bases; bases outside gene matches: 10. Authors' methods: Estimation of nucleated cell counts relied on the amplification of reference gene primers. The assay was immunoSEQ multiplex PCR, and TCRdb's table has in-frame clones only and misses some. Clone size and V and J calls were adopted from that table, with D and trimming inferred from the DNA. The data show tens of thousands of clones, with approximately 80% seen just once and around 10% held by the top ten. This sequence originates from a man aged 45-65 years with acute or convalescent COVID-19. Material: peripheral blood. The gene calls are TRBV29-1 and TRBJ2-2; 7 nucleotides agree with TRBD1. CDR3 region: CSAQSDRSNTGELFF. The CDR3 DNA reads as TGCAGCGCCCAGTCGGACAGGTCCAACACCGGGGAGCTGTTTTTT.